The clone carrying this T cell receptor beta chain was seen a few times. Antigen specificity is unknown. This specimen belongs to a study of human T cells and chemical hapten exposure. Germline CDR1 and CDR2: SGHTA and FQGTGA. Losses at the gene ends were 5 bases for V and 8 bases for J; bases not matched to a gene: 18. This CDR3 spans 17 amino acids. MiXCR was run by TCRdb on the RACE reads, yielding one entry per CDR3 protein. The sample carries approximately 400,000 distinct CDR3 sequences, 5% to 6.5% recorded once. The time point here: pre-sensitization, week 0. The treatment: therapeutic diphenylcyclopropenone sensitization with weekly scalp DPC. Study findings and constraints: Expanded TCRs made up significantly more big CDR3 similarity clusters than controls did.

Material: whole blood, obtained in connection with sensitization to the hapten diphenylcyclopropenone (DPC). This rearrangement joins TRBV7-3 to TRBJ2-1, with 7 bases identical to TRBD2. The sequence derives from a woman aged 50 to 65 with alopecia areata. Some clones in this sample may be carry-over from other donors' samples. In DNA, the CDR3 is TGTGCCAGCAGCCCCCAGGCCAGCTACCGGGGGGTAGATGAGCAGTTCTTC. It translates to CASSPQASYRGVDEQFF.